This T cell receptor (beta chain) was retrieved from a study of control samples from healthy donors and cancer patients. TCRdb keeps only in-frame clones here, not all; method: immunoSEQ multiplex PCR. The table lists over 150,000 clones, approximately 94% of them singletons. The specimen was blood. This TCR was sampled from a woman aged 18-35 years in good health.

The CDR3 nucleotides read TGTGCCAGCAGCTTGGAACAGATCTCTGGAAACACCATATATTTT. It specifies CASSLEQISGNTIYF. The rearrangement joins TRBV5-6 to TRBJ1-3; D is unresolved. Germline lookup yields CDR1 SGHDT and CDR2 YYEEEE. Trimming left V 0 bases short and J 0 bases short, with 7 bases between. This CDR3 has 15 residues.